The 7 T cell receptor beta chains below all came from one sample that was sequenced in a study of blood T cells in healthy people across ages. A second roughly 7 to 11 cycle PCR used barcoded and J-beta primers. TCRdb processed the 5' RACE reads anew with MiXCR; each CDR3 protein has one entry. This table holds 700,000 or so distinct CDR3 sequences, about 43% found once. Sequencing was carried out using blood. The receptors were gathered from an elderly man in good health.

This clonotype showed up just a few times. Here the CDR3 reads CASSRGQGRDNQPQHF. The CDR3 nucleotides read TGTGCCAGCAGCCGCGGACAGGGAAGGGACAATCAGCCCCAGCATTTT. This chain links TRBV5-6 with TRBJ1-5, with 8 bases matching TRBD1. Germline CDR1 and CDR2: SGHDT and YYEEEE. This CDR3 has 16 residues. The V and J ends lost 4 bases and 3 bases, in that order; junction bases with no gene match: 9.

The rearrangement uses TRBV6-1 and TRBJ2-7; 14 nucleotides align to TRBD2. V shed 10 bases and J 0 bases; nucleotides not matched to a gene: 8. Germline lookup yields CDR1 MNHNS and CDR2 SASEGT. The CDR3 length is 16 residues. CDR3 sequence reads: CATRLAGGTSSYEQYF. CDR3 DNA sequence: TGTGCCACCAGACTAGCGGGAGGGACGAGCTCCTACGAGCAGTACTTC.

This clonotype was observed a few times. The J gene is TRBJ2-5, the V gene TRBV12-3 or TRBV12-4; either TRBD1 or TRBD2 may supply D (5 bases each). The V end lost 5 bases, the J end lost 4 bases, and 14 bases lay between the germline ends. This CDR3 region has 14 residues. CDR3 region: CASSQTGPAETQYF. In nucleotides, the CDR3 is TGTGCCAGCAGTCAGACGGGGCCGGCAGAGACCCAGTACTTC.

Turning to this clonotype: Compared with germline, one end of the junction differs, possibly owing to a read error. This chain uses TRBV6-5 with TRBJ2-7; D gene ambiguous. This CDR3 comprises 14 residues. Germline values: CDR1 MNHEY, CDR2 SVGAGI. The CDR3 coding sequence is TGTGCCTGCAGCTACTCCACTGGGTCCTACGAGCAGTACTTC. Amino acid sequence: CACSYSTGSYEQYF.

This rearrangement joins TRBV25-1 to TRBJ1-2; a weak D match, TRBD1 (5 bases). The CDR3 runs to 14 residues. Trimming pared 4 bases from V and 4 bases from J, leaving 13 bases between. Looked up from germline, CDR1 is MGHDK and CDR2 is SYGVNS. The CDR3 here is CASSALTVSYGYTF. The CDR3 nucleotides are TGTGCCAGCAGTGCCTTGACAGTCTCCTATGGCTACACCTTC.

The chain has TRBV6-5 and TRBJ2-7; possible D gene TRBD1, 6 bases. The CDR3 extends over 14 amino acids. The ends were cut back, 2 bases at V and 3 bases at J, with 11 bases in the middle. Germline lookup yields CDR1 MNHEY and CDR2 SVGAGI. CDR3 residues: CASSYGTSNYEQYF. The CDR3 nucleotides are TGTGCCAGCAGTTACGGGACAAGCAACTACGAGCAGTACTTC.

This clonotype has only a few counts. The CDR3 loop reads CSAQGGIVGYNEQFF. For the CDR3, the DNA is TGCAGTGCCCAGGGCGGAATTGTGGGTTACAATGAGCAGTTCTTC. This rearrangement joins TRBV20-1 to TRBJ2-1, with TRBD1 as a possible D gene (5 bases). The CDR3 consists of 15 residues. V was clipped by 6 bases and J by 4 bases, with 19 bases between them. Germline CDR1 reads DFQATT; CDR2 reads SNEGSKA (reference sequence).